Below, 26 T cell receptor beta chains from the same sample are listed, as sequenced in a study of T cells expressing NK-cell markers. TCRdb reprocessed the 5' RACE reads, with one entry per CDR3 protein and no DNA. Its clone listing holds 160,000 or so distinct CDR3 sequences. Sequencing used blood T cells: a sorted CD56 or NKG2C T cell subset, CD4+ or CD8+ T cells, or bulk PBMC T cells (not recorded which). These TCRs come from a woman aged 18 to 75 in good health.

The chain uses TRBV2 and TRBJ2-4; checking the TCRdb D call of TRBD1 is not possible without DNA. CDR3 length: 13 residues. Germline V gives CDR1 SNHLY, CDR2 FYNNEI. The CDR3 protein is CASSEDRANIQYF.

The gene calls are TRBV21-1 and TRBJ1-5; with no DNA, the TCRdb D assignment of TRBD1 cannot be verified. TRBV21-1 is tagged as a pseudogene. The CDR3 contains 19 residues. Here the CDR3 reads CASSKERARGFQSNQPQHF.

The chain has TRBV5-1 and TRBJ2-1; without DNA, the TCRdb call of TRBD2 cannot be checked. Per the germline V gene, CDR1 is SGHRS and CDR2 is YFSETQ. This CDR3 comprises 13 residues. This CDR3 reads CASSTGLAPEQFF.

The chain joins TRBV11-2 to TRBJ2-7; the D call from TCRdb, TRBD2, cannot be confirmed without DNA. CDR1 is SGHAT, CDR2 FQNNGV, per germline. CDR3 size: 16 residues. CDR3 loop: CASSSSSAGRAYEQYF.

The chain recombines TRBV5-1 with TRBJ2-1; lacking DNA, the TRBD1 call made by TCRdb goes unchecked. CDR3 length equals 14 residues. Germline V gene data show CDR1 as SGHRS and CDR2 as YFSETQ. CDR3 amino acids: CASSFWGQDNEQFF.

The chain recombines TRBV6-5 with TRBJ2-7; TCRdb indicates TRBD1, and absent DNA this call remains unverified. The CDR3 spans 15 residues. The germline V gene encodes CDR1 MNHEY and CDR2 SVGAGI. CDR3 amino acids: CASSYRTGATYEQYF.

This chain joins TRBV7-9 and TRBJ2-7; as DNA is missing, the TRBD1 call by TCRdb cannot be tested. CDR3 size: 14 residues. Germline V CDR1 and CDR2: SEHNR, FQNEAQ (reference sequence). Here the CDR3 reads CASSLGPQAHEQYF.

The gene calls are TRBV12-3 or TRBV12-4 and TRBJ1-5; TCRdb reports TRBD1, a call that lacks DNA to check it against. The CDR3 is made up of 15 amino acids. CDR3 sequence reads: CASSFLGQRGQPQHF.

The chain couples TRBV7-2 to TRBJ2-7; the TCRdb D gene call, TRBD1, has no DNA to confirm it. The CDR3 is made up of 15 amino acids. From germline, CDR1 is SGHTA and CDR2 FQGNSA. This CDR3 reads CASSLFGTGTYEQYF. The whole variable domain, filled in from reference TRBV7-2 and TRBJ2-7, reads GAGVSQSPSNKVTEKGKDVELRCDPISGHTALYWYRQSLGQGLEFLIYFQGNSAPDKSGLPSDRFSAERTGGSVSTLTIQRTQQEDSAVYLCASSLFGTGTYEQYFGPGTRLTVT.

This sequence joins TRBV5-1 and TRBJ1-2; TCRdb selects TRBD1, and the lack of DNA leaves this call unchecked. CDR3 length: 13 amino acids. CDR1 SGHRS and CDR2 YFSETQ come from the germline V gene. CDR3 protein: CASSPSTGDGYTF.

The CDR3 loop reads CSASLLGMDAKNIQYF. V and J are TRBV20-1 and TRBJ2-4. The CDR3 length is 16 residues. CDR1 DFQATT and CDR2 SNEGSKA come from the germline V gene (reference sequence).

The chain employs TRBV12-3 or TRBV12-4 and TRBJ1-2; as DNA is missing, the TRBD1 call by TCRdb cannot be tested. This CDR3 has 13 amino acids. CDR3 loop: CASSLSGDGGYTF.

V usage is TRBV28 and J usage is TRBJ2-6; TCRdb indicates TRBD2, and absent DNA this call remains unverified. Germline loops: CDR1 MDHEN, CDR2 SYDVKM. There are 17 residues in the CDR3. The chain's CDR3 is CASKGRGGRSGANVLTF.

The rearrangement joins TRBV12-3 or TRBV12-4 to TRBJ2-2. This CDR3 is 14 amino acids long. CDR3 loop: CASSLGAYTGELFF.

The V call is TRBV20-1, the J call TRBJ1-3; TCRdb lists TRBD1, though no DNA is available to test this call. The V gene's germline CDR1 is DFQATT and CDR2 SNEGSKA (reference sequence). The CDR3 length is 14 residues. CDR3 protein: CSAYTGGRENTIYF.

The gene calls are TRBV9 and TRBJ2-1; TCRdb's D call, TRBD2, is unchecked because there is no DNA. Per the germline V gene, CDR1 is SGDLS and CDR2 is YYNGEE. The CDR3 has 17 amino acids. This CDR3 is CASSVEGLADFYNEQFF.

The chain joins TRBV5-1 to TRBJ2-3. The CDR3 has 14 amino acids. Per the germline V gene, CDR1 is SGHRS and CDR2 is YFSETQ. The CDR3: CASSQTFFTDTQYF.

The chain recombines TRBV29-1 with TRBJ2-2. The CDR3 extends over 13 amino acids. CDR1 and CDR2 from the germline V gene are SQVTM and ANQGSEA. The CDR3 loop reads CSVAGQSTGELFF.

This chain uses TRBV29-1 with TRBJ2-7; no DNA is available, so the TRBD1 call from TCRdb remains unchecked. The CDR3 loop spans 18 amino acids. The germline V gene encodes CDR1 SQVTM and CDR2 ANQGSEA. CDR3: CSVGYRDRAPINIYEQYF.

This chain connects TRBV12-3 or TRBV12-4 to TRBJ1-6; TCRdb reports TRBD1, a call that lacks DNA to check it against. This CDR3 has 13 residues. This CDR3 reads CASSSGSNSPLHF.

The chain uses TRBV7-2 and TRBJ2-1; the TRBD1 assignment by TCRdb is unverifiable without DNA. The V gene's germline CDR1 is SGHTA and CDR2 FQGNSA. The CDR3 totals 14 residues. CDR3: CASIKRPLTIEQFF. Full variable domain (remainder filled in from reference TRBV7-2 and TRBJ2-1): GAGVSQSPSNKVTEKGKDVELRCDPISGHTALYWYRQSLGQGLEFLIYFQGNSAPDKSGLPSDRFSAERTGGSVSTLTIQRTQQEDSAVYLCASIKRPLTIEQFFGPGTRLTVL.

The J gene is TRBJ1-2, the V gene TRBV5-1; there is no DNA to check the TCRdb D call of TRBD1. This CDR3 comprises 12 residues. Per germline, CDR1 SGHRS and CDR2 YFSETQ. The CDR3 is CASSASGDGYTF.

The V and J genes are TRBV4-1 and TRBJ1-4. The CDR3 has 13 amino acids. Germline V gene data show CDR1 as MGHRA and CDR2 as YSYEKL. The CDR3 sequence is CASSQVVEEKLFF.

The genes are TRBV6-5 and TRBJ2-5. CDR3 length equals 12 residues. The germline V gene encodes CDR1 MNHEY and CDR2 SVGAGI. This CDR3 reads CASSYSMSAQYF.

The chain recombines TRBV15 with TRBJ2-1. The CDR3 contains 15 residues. The germline V gene has CDR1 LNHNV and CDR2 YYDKDF (reference sequence). The CDR3 here is CATSEDVSSYNEQFF.

This rearrangement joins TRBV19 to TRBJ1-1. Looked up from germline, CDR1 is LNHDA and CDR2 is SQIVND (reference sequence). The CDR3 is 14 residues long. The chain's CDR3 is CASSSWGIGTEAFF.